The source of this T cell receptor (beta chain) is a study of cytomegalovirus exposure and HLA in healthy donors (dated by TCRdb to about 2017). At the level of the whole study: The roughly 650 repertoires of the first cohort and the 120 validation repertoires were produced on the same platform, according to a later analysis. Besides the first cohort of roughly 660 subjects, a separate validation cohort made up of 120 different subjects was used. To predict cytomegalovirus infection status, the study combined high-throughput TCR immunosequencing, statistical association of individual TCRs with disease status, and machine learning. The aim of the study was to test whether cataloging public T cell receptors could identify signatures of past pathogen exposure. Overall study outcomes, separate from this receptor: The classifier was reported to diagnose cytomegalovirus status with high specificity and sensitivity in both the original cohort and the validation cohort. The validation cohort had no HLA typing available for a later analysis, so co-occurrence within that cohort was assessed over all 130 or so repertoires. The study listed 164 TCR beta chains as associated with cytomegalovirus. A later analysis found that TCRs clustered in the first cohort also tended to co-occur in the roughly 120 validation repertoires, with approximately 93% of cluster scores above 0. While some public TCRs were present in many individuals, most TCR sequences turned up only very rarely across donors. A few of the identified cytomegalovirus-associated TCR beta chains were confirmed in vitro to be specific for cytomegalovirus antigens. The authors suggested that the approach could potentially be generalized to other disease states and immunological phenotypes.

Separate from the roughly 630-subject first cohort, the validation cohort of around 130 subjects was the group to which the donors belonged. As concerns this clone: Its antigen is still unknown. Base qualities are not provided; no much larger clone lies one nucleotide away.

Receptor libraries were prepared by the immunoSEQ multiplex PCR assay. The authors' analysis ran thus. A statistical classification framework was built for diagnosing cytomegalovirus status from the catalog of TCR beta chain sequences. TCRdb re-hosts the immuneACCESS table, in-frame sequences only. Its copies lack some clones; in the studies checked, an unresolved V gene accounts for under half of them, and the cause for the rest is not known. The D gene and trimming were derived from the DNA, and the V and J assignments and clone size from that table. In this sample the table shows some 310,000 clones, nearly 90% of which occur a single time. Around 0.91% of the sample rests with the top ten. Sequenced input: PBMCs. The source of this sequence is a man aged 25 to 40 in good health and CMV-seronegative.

The nucleotide sequence is TGTGCCAGCACCCCTACAGGGGGCGGGAGCTATGGCTACACCTTC. Its protein product is CASTPTGGGSYGYTF. This sequence uses TRBV18 and TRBJ1-2; 9 junctional bases match TRBD1. From V the trimming removes 8 bases and from J it removes 4 bases, while the gene matches leave 11 bases of the junction unaccounted for. The germline V gene supplies CDR1 KGHSH and CDR2 LQKENI. Measured from the cysteine to the phenylalanine, the CDR3 is 15 residues long. CDR3 DNA only is kept here, 45 bases in frame from base 1.